This T cell receptor (beta chain) was recovered during a study of blood T cell repertoires in COVID-19. Using immunoSEQ multiplex PCR, the repertoire was profiled, and TCRdb retains in-frame clones only, with some absent. This table has 450,000 or so clones, about 90% appearing once. The CDR3 contains 15 residues. V lost 3 bases and J lost 6; bases outside the gene matches: 7. CDR1 is SGHNT and CDR2 is YENEEA in the germline V gene. This TCR derives from a man in his late teens or twenties with COVID-19, enrolled during active disease. The rearrangement joins TRBV11-3 to TRBJ2-3; 9 nucleotides line up with TRBD2. The sequenced sample was peripheral blood. In DNA form, the CDR3 reads TGTGCCAGCAGCTTTAGCGGGAGAGGGTGGGATACGCAGTATTTT. Protein: CASSFSGRGWDTQYF. Full variable domain (rest looked up from reference TRBV11-3 and TRBJ2-3): EAGVVQSPRYKIIEKKQPVAFWCNPISGHNTLYWYLQNLGQGPELLIRYENEEAVDDSQLPKDRFSAERLKGVDSTLKIQPAELGDSAVYLCASSFSGRGWDTQYFGPGTRLTVL.